The TCR beta chain under discussion was sequenced for a study of radiotherapy plus CTLA-4 blockade in lung cancer. Study overall: Among all patients, about 19% showed objective responses, while approximately 30% had disease control. Study conclusions and caveats: Dynamics of early blood T cell clones, together with interferon-beta, were reportedly the best predictors of response.

Germline CDR1 reads PRHDT; CDR2 reads FYEKMQ (reference sequence). This CDR3 is 13 amino acids long. V lost 4 bases and J 3 bases, leaving 9 bases between the germline ends. Measured with immunoSEQ multiplex PCR; TCRdb has only the in-frame clones, and not every one. The sample shows 90,000 to 95,000 clones, around four fifths of them seen only once. On this clone: The antigen remains undetermined.

The sample in question was peripheral blood, obtained from a patient treated with radiotherapy plus ipilimumab. The chain has TRBV13 and TRBJ1-2; D gene unclear. The receptor comes from a human donor with non-small cell lung cancer who had stable disease on radiotherapy plus ipilimumab. DNA of the CDR3: TGTGCCAGCAGCTCAGGTATCGACTATGGCTACACCTTC. It translates to CASSSGIDYGYTF.